This passage covers 20 T cell receptor beta chains from one sample sequenced in a study of PD-L1 blockade in urothelial cancer. Profiled with immunoSEQ multiplex PCR; TCRdb holds only in-frame clones, not every one. The sample includes under 150,000 clones, about 89% of them seen just once. The time point: peripheral blood 6 weeks after treatment start. Sequencing was performed on PBMCs, taken around atezolizumab (anti-PD-L1) treatment. These receptor sequences come from a man aged 55 to 70 with urothelial cancer.

This clone was seen just once. J is TRBJ2-1 and V is TRBV5-3; the match to TRBD2 covers 7 bases. TRBV5-3 is noted as an ORF with a role that remains uncertain. The CDR3 has 15 amino acids. The V segment lost 7 bases and the J segment 0 bases; nucleotides outside the gene matches: 7. CDR3 coding DNA: TGTGCCAGAGGGGTCGGGACTAACTCCTACAATGAGCAGTTCTTC. This codes for CARGVGTNSYNEQFF.

The chain couples TRBV10-3 to TRBJ1-1; D uncertain. The CDR3 covers 13 residues. With 6 bases removed from V and 4 bases from J, the gap between germline ends came to 12 bases. Looked up from germline, CDR1 is ENHRY and CDR2 is SYGVKD. CDR3 bases: TGTGCCATCAGGGCCGGGTCGGCCACTGAAGCTTTCTTT. This gives the protein CAIRAGSATEAFF.

The rearrangement joins TRBV5-1 to TRBJ1-4; weak D call: TRBD1 (6 bases). Germline V gives CDR1 SGHRS, CDR2 YFSETQ. V was cut by 4 bases and J by 5 bases, with 15 bases left in between. This CDR3 has 15 residues. CDR3 sequence: CASSDPTGTNEKLFF. For the CDR3, the DNA is TGCGCCAGCAGCGACCCGACAGGAACCAATGAAAAACTGTTTTTT.

The J gene is TRBJ1-6, the V gene TRBV11-1, with TRBD1 identical over 8 bases. CDR1 SGHAT and CDR2 FQDESV come from the germline V gene (reference sequence). This CDR3 region has 14 residues. V was clipped by 1 base and J by 7 bases; unmatched bases: 0. The CDR3 protein is CASSLGQGNSPLHF. The CDR3, as DNA: TGTGCCAGCAGCTTAGGACAGGGGAATTCACCCCTCCACTTT.

The gene calls are TRBV9 and TRBJ2-7, with 16 bases that match TRBD2. The CDR3 is 18 residues long. Germline V gene data show CDR1 as SGDLS and CDR2 as YYNGEE. V shed 4 bases and J 0 bases; nucleotides not matched to a gene: 7. CDR3 protein: CASSTGLAGGRNSYEQYF. The CDR3 nucleotides read TGTGCCAGCAGCACGGGACTAGCGGGGGGGCGAAACTCCTACGAGCAGTACTTC.

The V gene is TRBV14, the J gene TRBJ2-1; D might be TRBD2 (6 bases). V was clipped by 4 bases and J by 9 bases, with 16 bases between them. There are 14 residues in the CDR3. Per germline, CDR1 SGHDN and CDR2 FVKESK. The CDR3 region is CASSPAGISSEQFF. Written as DNA, the CDR3 is TGTGCCAGCAGCCCAGCGGGCATTTCCTCTGAGCAGTTCTTC.

The rearrangement uses TRBV28 and TRBJ1-1; TRBD1 is a possible D gene (6 bases). V was cut by 1 base and J by 4 bases, with 10 bases left in between. CDR1 and CDR2 (germline): MDHEN, SYDVKM. The CDR3 totals 14 residues. The CDR3 loop reads CASSLSGQFTEAFF. CDR3 nucleotides: TGTGCCAGCAGTTTATCCGGACAGTTCACTGAAGCTTTCTTT. The variable domain in full, completed from reference TRBV28 and TRBJ1-1, reads DVKVTQSSRYLVKRTGEKVFLECVQDMDHENMFWYRQDPGLGLRLIYFSYDVKMKEKGDIPEGYSVSREKKERFSLILESASTNQTSMYLCASSLSGQFTEAFFGQGTRLTVV.

This clone was seen only once. The chain joins TRBV5-1 to TRBJ2-3; 10 bases agree with TRBD2. Germline-derived CDR1 and CDR2 are SGHRS and YFSETQ. J was trimmed by 3 bases and V by 1 base; bases with no gene match: 2. The CDR3 consists of 15 residues. The CDR3 loop reads CASSLSGGGTDTQYF. The CDR3, as DNA: TGCGCCAGCAGCTTGAGCGGGGGGGGGACAGATACGCAGTATTTT.

J is TRBJ1-2 and V is TRBV19, with a tentative D call TRBD1 (5 bases). Germline V CDR1 and CDR2: LNHDA, SQIVND (reference sequence). The V and J ends lost 3 bases and 12 bases respectively, with 17 bases between them. This CDR3 is 13 amino acids long. The CDR3 nucleotides are TGTGCCAGTAGTATGCCGGGTAGGGGTGCAAACACCTTC. Protein product: CASSMPGRGANTF.

The V call is TRBV5-1, the J call TRBJ1-4; 7 nucleotides align to TRBD1. Germline values: CDR1 SGHRS, CDR2 YFSETQ. The V and J ends lost 4 bases and 3 bases, in that order; junction bases with no gene match: 3. The CDR3 has 14 amino acids. CDR3 loop: CASSEGQPNEKLFF. In DNA, the CDR3 is TGCGCCAGCAGCGAGGGACAGCCTAATGAAAAACTGTTTTTT.

This chain uses TRBV25-1 with TRBJ1-6, with 7 bases identical to TRBD1. Germline assignment: CDR1 MGHDK and CDR2 SYGVNS. The CDR3 contains 14 residues. After removal of 4 bases from V and 8 bases from J, the junction contained 5 bases not matched to a gene. The CDR3 nucleotides read TGTGCCAGCAGTGGAGGGGGCTGGTATTCACCCCTCCACTTT. This sequence encodes CASSGGGWYSPLHF.

The rearrangement links TRBV27 to TRBJ1-4; D is perhaps TRBD1 (6 bases). V lost 5 bases and J lost 5, with 9 bases in between. Germline CDR1 reads MNHEY; CDR2 reads SMNVEV (reference sequence). The CDR3 has 13 amino acids. CDR3 coding DNA: TGTGCCAGCAGTCAGGGGCCCAATGAAAAACTGTTTTTT. Its protein is CASSQGPNEKLFF.

This clone was seen only a few times. The genes are TRBV10-1 and TRBJ2-1, with TRBD2 matching 12 bases. The trim removed 5 bases at V and 4 bases at J, leaving 3 bases unmatched. CDR1 WNHNN and CDR2 SYGVQD come from the germline V gene (reference sequence). The CDR3 spans 15 residues. The CDR3 sequence is CASSLAGGKYNEQFF. The CDR3 DNA follows: TGCGCCAGCAGTCTAGCGGGAGGGAAATACAATGAGCAGTTCTTC.

The count of this clone is one. The chain employs TRBV5-5 and TRBJ1-4; 9 bases line up with TRBD1. This CDR3 spans 17 amino acids. Germline assignment: CDR1 SGHKS and CDR2 YYEKEE (reference sequence). V lost 4 bases and J lost 7; bases outside the gene matches: 14. The CDR3 loop reads CASSPSFPQGAGEKLFF. In DNA form, the CDR3 reads TGTGCCAGCAGCCCCTCCTTTCCACAGGGGGCGGGTGAAAAACTGTTTTTT.

This chain uses TRBV5-1 with TRBJ2-5, with D maybe TRBD1 (5 bases). The V and J ends lost 2 bases and 5 bases respectively, with 13 bases between them. CDR1 and CDR2 (germline): SGHRS, YFSETQ. The CDR3 has 14 residues. CDR3 nucleotide sequence: TGCGCCAGCAGCTTCCCTCGTAAGGGGGAGACCCAGTACTTC. Encoded protein: CASSFPRKGETQYF.

The chain uses TRBV7-9 and TRBJ2-1; D unclear. The CDR3 is 12 residues long. The V and J ends lost 5 bases and 15 bases respectively, with 17 bases between them. The V gene's germline CDR1 is SEHNR and CDR2 FQNEAQ (reference sequence). DNA for the CDR3: TGTGCCAGCAGCACCGGAGTCCCTGGCGGGTTCTTC. Protein: CASSTGVPGGFF.

This clone was counted once. CDR3 bases: TGTGCCAGCAGCTTCAGTGGGGGCGCTGAAGCTTTCTTT. Amino acid sequence: CASSFSGGAEAFF. The chain recombines TRBV7-9 with TRBJ1-1, with a weak D call TRBD1 (6 bases). This CDR3 comprises 13 residues. CDR1 is SEHNR, CDR2 FQNEAQ, per germline (reference sequence). Trimming pared 3 bases from V and 6 bases from J, leaving 11 bases between.

This chain connects TRBV9 to TRBJ1-1, with TRBD1 matching over 9 bases. From germline, CDR1 is SGDLS and CDR2 YYNGEE. The CDR3 spans 14 residues. Trimming took 4 bases from V and 4 from J; bases not matched to a gene: 5. In DNA form, the CDR3 reads TGTGCCAGCAGCCTCCAGACAGGGGGCACTGAAGCTTTCTTT. Its translation: CASSLQTGGTEAFF.

The rearrangement uses TRBV19 and TRBJ2-3, with TRBD1 matching over 12 bases. Losses at the gene ends were 8 bases for V and 3 bases for J; bases not matched to a gene: 9. This CDR3 has 16 residues. CDR1 is LNHDA and CDR2 is SQIVND in the germline V gene (reference sequence). The DNA for the CDR3 is TGTGCCAGTGGGACAGGGGGCGCGGAGGTGACAGATACGCAGTATTTT. Translation gives CASGTGGAEVTDTQYF.

The V gene is TRBV7-9, the J gene TRBJ2-7; D is unresolved. Trimming shortened V by 3 bases and J by 7 bases, and 7 bases separated the two germline ends. This CDR3 is built from 11 residues. Germline lookup yields CDR1 SEHNR and CDR2 FQNEAQ (reference sequence). The CDR3 coding sequence is TGTGCCAGCAGCTTTGAGGTGGAGCAGTACTTC. It is translated as CASSFEVEQYF.